This is a list of T cell receptor beta chains from one sample in a study of cytomegalovirus exposure and HLA in healthy donors. Repertoires were generated with immunoSEQ multiplex PCR, while TCRdb's copy carries only in-frame clones and drops some. Altogether under 150,000 clones are present, 60% to 80% being singletons, with the ten largest covering around 1.2%. The sequenced material came from PBMCs. The receptors stem from a man in his fifties or sixties in good health and CMV-seronegative. Each CDR3 is given with its conserved first and last residue. A D gene is named only where the DNA matches it firmly. Clone size is stated in some rows and not others, as once, few, many or a class when expanded.

v_call	j_call	d_call	clone_size	cdr3_aa	cdr3_nt
TRBV9	TRBJ1-5	.	.	CASSVAGNQPQHF	TGTGCCAGCAGCGTAGCCGGCAATCAGCCCCAGCATTTT
TRBV7-6	TRBJ2-7	.	few	CASSASGSDPPVQYF	TGTGCCAGCAGCGCCTCCGGGTCTGACCCCCCCGTGCAGTACTTC
TRBV7-2	TRBJ2-3	TRBD2	.	CASSPLTAGGSDTQYF	TGTGCCAGCAGCCCCCTGACAGCGGGAGGTTCAGATACGCAGTATTTT
TRBV5-4	TRBJ1-1	TRBD1	.	CASSLGDRGFLEAFF	TGTGCCAGCAGCTTGGGGGACAGGGGGTTCCTTGAAGCTTTCTTT
TRBV11-2	TRBJ2-7	.	.	CASSPGSPGEQYF	TGTGCCAGCAGCCCCGGCAGCCCGGGAGAGCAGTACTTC
TRBV7-2	TRBJ2-5	.	.	CASSRQGSQETQYF	TGTGCCAGCAGTCGCCAGGGATCTCAAGAGACCCAGTACTTC
TRBV30	TRBJ2-3	.	.	CACRRGDTQYF	TGTGCCTGCCGGAGAGGAGATACGCAGTATTTT
TRBV18	TRBJ2-5	TRBD1	.	CASSSAGQGATQYF	TGTGCCAGCTCATCAGCCGGGCAGGGGGCGACCCAGTACTTC
TRBV7-2	TRBJ2-3	TRBD2	.	CASSLLAGTDTQYF	TGTGCCAGCAGCTTACTAGCGGGAACAGATACGCAGTATTTT
TRBV7-9	TRBJ2-3	TRBD1	few	CASSQGGTTTDTQYF	TGTGCCAGCAGCCAAGGGGGCACAACCACAGATACGCAGTATTTT
TRBV7-9	TRBJ2-7	.	.	CASSFLTELGRTYEQYF	TGTGCCAGCAGCTTTCTAACAGAGTTGGGCCGGACCTACGAGCAGTACTTC
TRBV10-3	TRBJ1-1	.	.	CAIKGGPENTEAFF	TGTGCCATCAAGGGAGGGCCAGAGAACACTGAAGCTTTCTTT
TRBV5-1	TRBJ2-3	.	.	CASLLRAALTDTQYF	TGCGCCAGCCTACTCCGAGCGGCGCTCACAGATACGCAGTATTTT
TRBV5-1	TRBJ1-1	TRBD1	.	CASSSGQGLTEAFF	TGCGCCAGCAGCTCCGGACAGGGGTTAACTGAAGCTTTCTTT
TRBV28	TRBJ2-7	.	.	CASSLTWIGNEQYF	TGTGCCAGCAGTTTGACATGGATCGGGAACGAGCAGTACTTC
TRBV28	TRBJ1-5	TRBD1	.	CATLGGATYSNQPQHF	TGTGCCACCCTAGGGGGCGCGACGTATAGCAATCAGCCCCAGCATTTT
TRBV7-3	TRBJ2-2	.	.	CASSKTVFTGELFF	TGTGCCAGCAGCAAGACAGTATTCACCGGGGAGCTGTTTTTT
TRBV11-2	TRBJ1-1	TRBD1	once	CASSGQGRFTEAFF	TGTGCCAGCAGCGGACAGGGGCGTTTCACTGAAGCTTTCTTT
TRBV9	TRBJ2-3	.	.	CASSRTTDTQYF	TGTGCCAGCAGCCGGACAACAGATACGCAGTATTTT